These T cell receptor beta chains were read from a single sample in a study of T-cell reconstitution after alpha-beta-depleted transplantation in children. TCRdb redid the calling of the PCR reads with MiXCR, one entry per CDR3 protein. Of 500,000 to 750,000 distinct CDR3 sequences in the sample, 10% to 15% were seen once. This specimen was PBMCs, mostly from graft donor cells, taken 360 days after TCRalphabeta/CD19-depleted stem cell transplant. These receptors originate from a male patient aged 10 to 17 who had a stem cell transplant for acute myeloid leukemia, so the T cells may come from the graft donor. Both conserved end residues are trimmed from each CDR3. Fields, in order: CDR3 protein, V gene, J gene.

CDR3aa: ASSLSLAGGETQY
v_gene: TRBV12-3/TRBV12-4
j_gene: TRBJ2-5

CDR3aa: ASSNPGLAETQY
v_gene: TRBV11-3
j_gene: TRBJ2-5

CDR3aa: ASSQDLPGGTEKLF
v_gene: TRBV14
j_gene: TRBJ1-4

CDR3aa: SARSNYRDYNEQF
v_gene: TRBV20-1
j_gene: TRBJ2-1

CDR3aa: ASSRDREGRVKNTEAF
v_gene: TRBV7-6
j_gene: TRBJ1-1

CDR3aa: ASSQDYVSYEQY
v_gene: TRBV3-1
j_gene: TRBJ2-7

CDR3aa: SARAELAGEADTQY
v_gene: TRBV20-1
j_gene: TRBJ2-3

CDR3aa: AISDGRVDEQF
v_gene: TRBV10-3
j_gene: TRBJ2-1

CDR3aa: ATSRDPTGAPLSEQY
v_gene: TRBV15
j_gene: TRBJ2-7

CDR3aa: SVRTGGMETQY
v_gene: TRBV29-1
j_gene: TRBJ2-5

CDR3aa: ASSLAGYGNTIY
v_gene: TRBV7-8
j_gene: TRBJ1-3

CDR3aa: SARVAAGGSYEQY
v_gene: TRBV20-1
j_gene: TRBJ2-7

CDR3aa: ASRPGSPGLGYT
v_gene: TRBV5-6
j_gene: TRBJ1-2

CDR3aa: ASSQGTSGTSTDTQY
v_gene: TRBV4-3
j_gene: TRBJ2-3

CDR3aa: ASSLALSDSSYEQY
v_gene: TRBV12-3/TRBV12-4
j_gene: TRBJ2-7

CDR3aa: STGGGGYNEQF
v_gene: TRBV20-1
j_gene: TRBJ2-1

CDR3aa: AIRAGTSEKVQETQY
v_gene: TRBV10-3
j_gene: TRBJ2-5

CDR3aa: ASSSKRLAGGLVEQY
v_gene: TRBV7-8
j_gene: TRBJ2-7

CDR3aa: ASSNGQLYEQY
v_gene: TRBV2
j_gene: TRBJ2-7

CDR3aa: ASSASGTGNEQF
v_gene: TRBV12-3/TRBV12-4
j_gene: TRBJ2-1

CDR3aa: ASSAERGVNEQF
v_gene: TRBV9
j_gene: TRBJ2-1

CDR3aa: SAPPGTGEETQY
v_gene: TRBV20-1
j_gene: TRBJ2-5

CDR3aa: ASSGYGPNYGYT
v_gene: TRBV7-9
j_gene: TRBJ1-2

CDR3aa: ASSSFRGEDLYEQY
v_gene: TRBV5-1
j_gene: TRBJ2-7

CDR3aa: ASSSPLSGRTDTQY
v_gene: TRBV5-5
j_gene: TRBJ2-3

CDR3aa: AIRVTGLDYGYT
v_gene: TRBV10-3
j_gene: TRBJ1-2

CDR3aa: SASPASGNDEQY
v_gene: TRBV20-1
j_gene: TRBJ2-7

CDR3aa: SASVSRYGELF
v_gene: TRBV20-1
j_gene: TRBJ2-2

CDR3aa: ATSDPRVWTGGSYNEQF
v_gene: TRBV24-1
j_gene: TRBJ2-1

CDR3aa: SARALAGGFSYEQY
v_gene: TRBV20-1
j_gene: TRBJ2-7

CDR3aa: SARDWQRSYEQY
v_gene: TRBV20-1
j_gene: TRBJ2-7

CDR3aa: ASSQDGGGRAPETQY
v_gene: TRBV4-3
j_gene: TRBJ2-5

CDR3aa: ASSLAWEKLF
v_gene: TRBV7-8
j_gene: TRBJ1-4

CDR3aa: ASSYDRGLDNEQF
v_gene: TRBV28
j_gene: TRBJ2-1

CDR3aa: ASRWTGRTSGRAPFGVT
v_gene: TRBV12-3/TRBV12-4
j_gene: TRBJ2-6

CDR3aa: ASSPMGELF
v_gene: TRBV23-1
j_gene: TRBJ2-2

CDR3aa: ASKTDTGELF
v_gene: TRBV12-3/TRBV12-4
j_gene: TRBJ2-2

CDR3aa: SVLTSGQADTQY
v_gene: TRBV20-1
j_gene: TRBJ2-3

CDR3aa: SVDIRGSYEQY
v_gene: TRBV29-1
j_gene: TRBJ2-7

CDR3aa: ASIPARGSSYEQY
v_gene: TRBV28
j_gene: TRBJ2-7

CDR3aa: SAPGLWSSQGYT
v_gene: TRBV20-1
j_gene: TRBJ1-2

CDR3aa: ASSLVPSSVAYNEQF
v_gene: TRBV11-2
j_gene: TRBJ2-1

CDR3aa: ASRSRGAYEQY
v_gene: TRBV7-9
j_gene: TRBJ2-7

CDR3aa: ASSVEGSFNEQF
v_gene: TRBV9
j_gene: TRBJ2-1

CDR3aa: ASSFEEDEQY
v_gene: TRBV12-3/TRBV12-4
j_gene: TRBJ2-7